This passage covers 24 T cell receptor beta chains from one sample sequenced in a study of tumour-infiltrating T cells in Burkitt lymphoma. TCRdb keeps only in-frame clones here, not all; method: immunoSEQ multiplex PCR. Of some 2,800 clones in the sample, 12% to 15% were seen once. The sample taken for sequencing was tumor tissue. The receptors were sampled from a human donor with Burkitt lymphoma.

The rearrangement joins TRBV7-9 to TRBJ2-7, with 9 bases matching TRBD2. Germline CDR1 and CDR2: SEHNR and FQNEAQ (reference sequence). V dropped 10 bases and J dropped 4; count of bases not matched to a gene: 11. CDR3 length: 14 amino acids. DNA for the CDR3: TGTGCCACGAGTGGGCTAGCGGGAAAGTACGAGCAGTACTTC. Translation gives CATSGLAGKYEQYF. The entire variable domain, with the rest obtained from reference TRBV7-9 and TRBJ2-7, is as follows: DTGVSQNPRHKITKRGQNVTFRCDPISEHNRLYWYRQTLGQGPEFLTYFQNEAQLEKSRLLSDRFSAERPKGSFSTLEIQRTEQGDSAMYLCATSGLAGKYEQYFGPGTRLTVT.

This clone was counted between two and nine times. The chain is built from TRBV19 and TRBJ1-1, with D possibly matching TRBD1 (6 bases). The CDR3 is made up of 13 amino acids. V gave up 5 bases and J gave up 2 bases, with 9 bases separating them. Germline CDR1 is LNHDA and CDR2 is SQIVND (reference sequence). CDR3 protein: CASSVDRNTEAFF. CDR3 coding DNA: TGTGCCAGTAGTGTGGACAGAAACACTGAAGCTTTCTTT.

On this clone itself: An end of the junction does not agree with germline; a read error may underlie this. V and J are TRBV27 and TRBJ1-1; D uncertain. Germline CDR1 and CDR2: MNHEY and SMNVEV (reference sequence). The CDR3 has 13 amino acids. The CDR3 region has the DNA TGTGCCAGCAGTTTACTCCTGAACACTAAAGCTTTCTTT. Amino acids: CASSLLLNTKAFF.

With regard to this clone: One junction end disagrees with the germline gene, perhaps due to a read error. V is TRBV29-1 and J is TRBJ2-1, with TRBD2 matching 11 bases. The CDR3 has 13 amino acids. The germline V gene encodes CDR1 SQVTM and CDR2 ANQGSEA. The CDR3 region is CNVEGTSGNEQFF. As DNA, the CDR3 is TGCAACGTTGAAGGGACTAGCGGCAATGAGCAGTTCTTC.

J is TRBJ2-2 and V is TRBV4-1, with 11 bases lining up with TRBD2. The CDR3 length is 15 residues. CDR1 MGHRA and CDR2 YSYEKL come from the germline V gene. Trimming took 4 bases from V and 4 from J; bases not matched to a gene: 2. The CDR3 reads CASSRTSGGTGELFF. The CDR3 nucleotides are TGCGCCAGCAGCCGTACTAGCGGGGGCACCGGGGAGCTGTTTTTT.

This clone was detected only a few times. J is TRBJ2-5 and V is TRBV7-9, with D perhaps TRBD1 or TRBD2 (6 bases each). The CDR3 is made up of 15 amino acids. The V gene lost 1 base and the J gene lost 4 bases, with 13 bases spanning the gap. From germline, CDR1 is SEHNR and CDR2 FQNEAQ (reference sequence). The CDR3 DNA sequence: TGTGCCAGCAGCTTAGGCGGAGGGGGGAGAGAGACCCAGTACTTC. Its translation: CASSLGGGGRETQYF. Full variable domain (rest looked up from reference TRBV7-9 and TRBJ2-5): DTGVSQNPRHKITKRGQNVTFRCDPISEHNRLYWYRQTLGQGPEFLTYFQNEAQLEKSRLLSDRFSAERPKGSFSTLEIQRTEQGDSAMYLCASSLGGGGRETQYFGPGTRLLVL.

The sample holds a few counts of this clone. The chain has TRBV19 and TRBJ2-7, with TRBD1 as a possible D gene (5 bases). Looked up from germline, CDR1 is LNHDA and CDR2 is SQIVND (reference sequence). Trimming pared 7 bases from V and 7 bases from J, leaving 20 bases between. The CDR3 sequence is 14 residues long. The CDR3 DNA reads as TGTGCCAGTAAGGGGAACGACCCCTGGGATGAGCAGTACTTC. It specifies CASKGNDPWDEQYF.

This clone appeared a few times. This chain connects TRBV5-1 to TRBJ2-7, with 10 bases aligning to TRBD1. The V gene end was trimmed by 0 bases and the J gene end by 0 bases; junction bases not matched to a gene: 15. In germline, CDR1 is SGHRS, CDR2 YFSETQ. The CDR3 runs 20 residues. The CDR3 DNA sequence: TGCGCCAGCAGCTTGGCCGAGACAGGGGGCCCTTCTTCACCCTCCTACGAGCAGTACTTC. This codes for CASSLAETGGPSSPSYEQYF.

This rearrangement joins TRBV9 to TRBJ2-7, with D possibly matching TRBD2 (5 bases). The CDR3 is made up of 13 amino acids. CDR1 is SGDLS, CDR2 YYNGEE, per germline. Trimming pared 4 bases from V and 2 bases from J, leaving 10 bases between. The CDR3 coding sequence is TGTGCCAGCAGCCCCCGGACTGCCTACGAGCAGTACTTC. Amino acid sequence: CASSPRTAYEQYF.

The chain couples TRBV2 to TRBJ1-1, with TRBD1 identical over 8 bases. The germline V gene has CDR1 SNHLY and CDR2 FYNNEI. The CDR3 sequence is 17 residues long. Germline trimming cut 2 bases from V and 1 base from J; bases unmatched to any gene: 9. As DNA, the CDR3 is TGTGCCAGCAGTGAAACCCAAGGGGACAGGAGGAACACTGAAGCTTTCTTT. This sequence encodes CASSETQGDRRNTEAFF.

The V call is TRBV4-3, the J call TRBJ2-1, with 8 bases aligning to TRBD2. Trimming took 0 bases from V and 0 from J; bases not matched to a gene: 4. The germline V gene encodes CDR1 LGHNA and CDR2 YSLEER. The CDR3 runs 17 residues. CDR3 DNA sequence: TGCGCCAGCAGCCAAGATTTACTAGCGGACTCCTACAATGAGCAGTTCTTC. It yields the protein CASSQDLLADSYNEQFF.

V is TRBV7-2 and J is TRBJ2-3; no clear D. From germline, CDR1 is SGHTA and CDR2 FQGNSA. This CDR3 contains 14 residues. Deletions cut 2 bases from V and 3 bases from J, with 9 bases between. In DNA form, the CDR3 reads TGTGCCAGCAGCTTAAGGGTGCGTACAGATACGCAGTATTTT. Amino acids: CASSLRVRTDTQYF. The full variable domain, its missing parts supplied by reference TRBV7-2 and TRBJ2-3, is GAGVSQSPSNKVTEKGKDVELRCDPISGHTALYWYRQSLGQGLEFLIYFQGNSAPDKSGLPSDRFSAERTGGSVSTLTIQRTQQEDSAVYLCASSLRVRTDTQYFGPGTRLTVL.

The chain carries TRBV14 and TRBJ1-1; D possibly corresponds to TRBD1 (5 bases). The V gene lost 4 bases and the J gene lost 1 base, with 19 bases spanning the gap. The CDR3 has 17 amino acids. Germline CDR1 and CDR2: SGHDN and FVKESK. The CDR3 spells CASSLKATGPRNTEAFF. As DNA, the CDR3 is TGTGCCAGCAGCCTCAAAGCCACAGGACCAAGGAACACTGAAGCTTTCTTT. Combining the CDR3 with reference TRBV14 and TRBJ1-1 gives the whole variable domain EAGVTQFPSHSVIEKGQTVTLRCDPISGHDNLYWYRRVMGKEIKFLLHFVKESKQDESGMPNNRFLAERTGGTYSTLKVQPAELEDSGVYFCASSLKATGPRNTEAFFGQGTRLTVV.

The chain uses TRBV30 and TRBJ2-7; 10 nucleotides match TRBD2. CDR1 and CDR2 from the germline V gene are GTSNPN and SVGIG (reference sequence). The CDR3 has 15 amino acids. Trimming at V came to 2 bases and at J to 6 bases, leaving 10 bases not matched to a gene. This chain's CDR3 is CAWSRGLAVSGEQYF. The CDR3 nucleotides are TGTGCCTGGAGTAGAGGACTAGCGGTTTCAGGCGAGCAGTACTTC.

This clone turned up a few times. J is TRBJ2-3 and V is TRBV28, with 8 bases fitting TRBD2. Germline V gene data show CDR1 as MDHEN and CDR2 as SYDVKM. With 3 bases clipped from V and 1 base from J, the junction kept 3 bases outside the gene matches. The CDR3 is 15 residues long. The CDR3 coding sequence is TGTGCCAGCAGTTTCGGGAGGGCGCGCACAGATACGCAGTATTTT. This sequence encodes CASSFGRARTDTQYF.

This clone was counted a few times. V is TRBV4-1 and J is TRBJ1-2, with 10 bases aligning to TRBD1. J was trimmed by 3 bases and V by 3 bases; bases with no gene match: 4. The CDR3 has 15 amino acids. The germline CDR1 and CDR2 sequences are MGHRA and YSYEKL. The CDR3 nucleotides are TGCGCCAGCAGCCAGGGACAGGGGCTTGACTATGGCTACACCTTC. Residues: CASSQGQGLDYGYTF.

The rearrangement uses TRBV6-5 and TRBJ2-5, with 7 bases identical to TRBD2. Trimming cost V 1 base and J 7 bases; bases outside gene matches: 9. Germline V gene lookup returns CDR1 MNHEY and CDR2 SVGAGI. The CDR3 runs 15 residues. CDR3 amino acids: CASSYLDLGRGTQYF. The CDR3 DNA sequence: TGTGCCAGCAGTTACTTGGACCTGGGGAGGGGGACCCAGTACTTC.

This clone was counted a few times. This chain joins TRBV6-6 and TRBJ2-3; D is unclear. The ends were cut back, 2 bases at V and 3 bases at J, with 9 bases in the middle. The CDR3 has 14 amino acids. CDR1 and CDR2 (germline): MNHNY, SVGAGI (reference sequence). CDR3 DNA sequence: TGTGCCAGCAGTTACCGGGTAGAGACAGATACGCAGTATTTT. Translating it yields CASSYRVETDTQYF.

V is TRBV29-1 and J is TRBJ2-1; TRBD2 matches 11 bases. Germline V gene data show CDR1 as SQVTM and CDR2 as ANQGSEA. V dropped 2 bases and J dropped 4; count of bases not matched to a gene: 4. This CDR3 is built from 15 residues. CDR3 region: CSVETGTSGYNEQFF. The CDR3, as DNA: TGCAGCGTTGAAACCGGGACTAGCGGTTACAATGAGCAGTTCTTC.

This chain connects TRBV19 to TRBJ1-2; perhaps TRBD1 as D (5 bases). This CDR3 has 12 amino acids. The germline CDR1 and CDR2 sequences are LNHDA and SQIVND (reference sequence). Trimming cost V 5 bases and J 6 bases, with 10 bases left between them. CDR3 sequence: CASSPRDDGYTF. DNA of the CDR3: TGTGCCAGTAGTCCGCGGGACGATGGCTACACCTTC.

The sample holds a few counts of this clone. This chain links TRBV30 with TRBJ2-3; D is possibly TRBD2 (5 bases). V lost 0 bases to trimming and J lost 5 bases, with 12 bases between them. Germline V gene sequence: CDR1 GTSNPN, CDR2 SVGIG (reference sequence). The CDR3 contains 14 residues. The CDR3 coding sequence is TGTGCCTGGAGTGTACCGGGAAGAGAAGATACGCAGTATTTT. This codes for CAWSVPGREDTQYF.

The chain couples TRBV9 to TRBJ1-3; no firm D call. Deletions cut 2 bases from V and 0 bases from J, with 15 bases between. This CDR3 has 17 residues. Per germline, CDR1 SGDLS and CDR2 YYNGEE. The CDR3, as DNA: TGTGCCAGCAGCGTCAGGCCAGGTAAATCCTCTGGAAACACCATATATTTT. This translates into CASSVRPGKSSGNTIYF.

The V and J genes are TRBV30 and TRBJ1-4, with D hard to call. Germline V CDR1 and CDR2: GTSNPN, SVGIG (reference sequence). The CDR3 is made up of 10 amino acids. The V end was cut by 5 bases, the J end by 8 bases, with 6 bases between. The CDR3 reads CAWAGEKLFF. The CDR3 DNA reads TGTGCCTGGGCCGGGGAAAAACTGTTTTTT.

The V call is TRBV30, the J call TRBJ1-2; D is unresolved. This CDR3 is built from 15 residues. Trimming took 1 base from V and 5 from J, leaving 17 bases between them. Germline lookup yields CDR1 GTSNPN and CDR2 SVGIG (reference sequence). CDR3 protein: CAWSEGTLNAYGYTF. The CDR3 DNA reads as TGTGCCTGGAGTGAGGGAACCCTCAATGCTTATGGCTACACCTTC.